Shown below are 23 T cell receptor beta chains from a single sample sequenced in a study of lymphopenia after photon versus proton radiotherapy (dated by TCRdb to the late 2010s). The library was obtained by the immunoSEQ multiplex PCR assay. In its TCRdb copy, this immuneACCESS table keeps in-frame sequences only and misses some clones. Where compared with another copy, unresolved V genes explain less than half of these, and the others have no known cause. A total of fewer than 45,000 clones appear in this sample, about 86% of them only once. The top ten constitute about 9.3% of the sample. Sequences were derived from peripheral blood, sampled from a patient treated with proton-based radiotherapy. The receptors originated from a woman aged 65 to 85 with pancreatic cancer. Some clones in this sample may be carry-over from other donors' samples.

The chain recombines TRBV7-9 with TRBJ1-2, with 8 bases lining up with TRBD1. V shed 4 bases, J shed 4 bases, and the junction held 5 bases outside the gene matches. The CDR3 contains 14 residues. The germline gives CDR1 SEHNR, CDR2 FQNEAQ (reference sequence). DNA for the CDR3: TGTGCCAGCAGCTCCGGGGACAGGTCCTATGGCTACACCTTC. Residues: CASSSGDRSYGYTF.

The rearrangement uses TRBV19 and TRBJ1-4; 10 nucleotides align to TRBD1. The trim removed 4 bases at V and 8 bases at J, leaving 4 bases unmatched. There are 14 residues in the CDR3. CDR1 LNHDA and CDR2 SQIVND come from the germline V gene (reference sequence). In DNA, the CDR3 is TGTGCCAGTAGTACGACAGGGGGCGCCGAAAAACTGTTTTTT. This translates into CASSTTGGAEKLFF.

V is TRBV7-9 and J is TRBJ2-1, with D perhaps TRBD1 (5 bases). The CDR3 totals 13 residues. V lost 10 bases to trimming and J lost 2 bases, with 12 bases between them. Germline CDR1 and CDR2: SEHNR and FQNEAQ (reference sequence). The CDR3 region is CAIQTATYNEQFF. Here the CDR3 DNA reads TGTGCCATTCAGACAGCCACCTACAATGAGCAGTTCTTC.

V is TRBV10-3 and J is TRBJ1-5; 9 nucleotides agree with TRBD1. The CDR3 totals 14 residues. The junction had 6 bases not matched to a gene; V was cut back by 6 bases and J by 6 bases. In germline, CDR1 is ENHRY, CDR2 SYGVKD. CDR3 sequence: CAIRGDREAQPQHF. The CDR3 region has the DNA TGTGCCATCAGAGGGGACAGGGAGGCTCAGCCCCAGCATTTT.

Concerning this clone itself: At one end the junction does not follow the germline gene, possibly because of a read error. This rearrangement joins TRBV15 to TRBJ1-2; D not certain. The CDR3 loop spans 13 amino acids. Germline CDR1 is LNHNV and CDR2 is YYDKDF (reference sequence). The chain's CDR3 is CATSRAGGEENVF. CDR3 DNA: TGTGCCACCAGCAGAGCCGGTGGTGAGGAGAATGTCTTC.

This clone was counted a few times. The V and J genes are TRBV2 and TRBJ1-6; a weak D match, TRBD1 (5 bases). V lost 6 bases and J 8 bases, leaving 11 bases between the germline ends. In germline, CDR1 is SNHLY, CDR2 FYNNEI. The length of the CDR3 is 13 residues. The CDR3 nucleotides read TGTGCCAGCAGAGGGGACGGAGATTCACCCCTCCACTTT. This translates into CASRGDGDSPLHF.

Only a few counts were recorded for this clone. The V gene is TRBV19, the J gene TRBJ1-5; 9 nucleotides agree with TRBD1. CDR3 size: 15 residues. Germline trimming cut 4 bases from V and 3 bases from J; bases unmatched to any gene: 4. Germline lookup yields CDR1 LNHDA and CDR2 SQIVND (reference sequence). DNA for the CDR3: TGTGCCAGTAGTAGAGACAGGGGGTTCAATCAGCCCCAGCATTTT. Translated, it gives CASSRDRGFNQPQHF.

This clone appeared once. The V gene is TRBV30, the J gene TRBJ1-2; 8 nucleotides agree with TRBD1. Germline CDR1 GTSNPN, CDR2 SVGIG (reference sequence). CDR3 length equals 12 residues. With V trimmed by 5 bases and J by 5 bases, 4 bases remained unmatched. CDR3 in DNA: TGTGCCTGGGGGGGACAGGTGTATGGCTACACCTTC. It yields the protein CAWGGQVYGYTF.

This chain's CDR3 is CASSRPGVNEKLFF. Here the CDR3 DNA reads TGTGCCAGCAGCCGACCGGGAGTGAATGAAAAACTGTTTTTT. V is TRBV5-6 and J is TRBJ1-4; no reliable D call. Germline values: CDR1 SGHDT, CDR2 YYEEEE. The length of the CDR3 is 14 residues. Trimming removed 4 bases at V and 5 bases at J, with 12 bases between.

This chain uses TRBV5-1 with TRBJ1-1; D is possibly TRBD1 (5 bases). The CDR3 runs to 15 residues. Deletions cut 1 base from V and 7 bases from J, with 17 bases between. In germline, CDR1 is SGHRS, CDR2 YFSETQ. CDR3 amino acids: CASSLTVGRGSEAFF. In nucleotides, the CDR3 is TGCGCCAGCAGCTTGACAGTGGGGCGAGGAAGTGAAGCTTTCTTT.

The J gene is TRBJ2-3, the V gene TRBV7-6, with 7 bases matching TRBD2. The CDR3 covers 15 residues. V lost 5 bases to trimming and J lost 3 bases; unmatched junction nucleotides: 8. Per the germline V gene, CDR1 is SGHVS and CDR2 is FNYEAQ. The CDR3 loop is CASSPSGGRTDTQYF. CDR3 in DNA: TGTGCCAGCAGCCCGTCGGGAGGTCGAACAGATACGCAGTATTTT.

The chain combines TRBV28 with TRBJ2-1; TRBD1 or TRBD2 may be the D gene (6 bases each). The CDR3 totals 14 residues. Per germline, CDR1 MDHEN and CDR2 SYDVKM. The V gene lost 6 bases and the J gene lost 9 bases, with 18 bases spanning the gap. CDR3 nucleotides: TGTGCCAGCAGCCGGGATTTCGGAGGGGGTGAGCAGTTCTTC. It encodes CASSRDFGGGEQFF.

The chain combines TRBV29-1 with TRBJ2-5, with 10 bases aligning to TRBD1. The V and J ends lost 5 bases and 4 bases, in that order; junction bases with no gene match: 16. CDR3 length: 17 residues. The germline V gene encodes CDR1 SQVTM and CDR2 ANQGSEA. The CDR3 region has the DNA TGCAGCGTTAGGGAGGGGATCATGGGACAGGGGAGAGAGACCCAGTACTTC. It specifies CSVREGIMGQGRETQYF.

V and J are TRBV28 and TRBJ2-5, with D tentatively TRBD2 (7 bases). Germline CDR1 MDHEN, CDR2 SYDVKM. This CDR3 has 14 amino acids. Trimming removed 3 bases at V and 4 bases at J, with 12 bases between. The CDR3 coding sequence is TGTGCCAGCAGTTTGGAGGGAGGGGGAGAGACCCAGTACTTC. It specifies CASSLEGGGETQYF.

This clone was seen only a few times. The chain joins TRBV27 to TRBJ2-5, with 8 nucleotides matching TRBD1. The CDR3 sequence is 13 residues long. V lost 6 bases, J lost 5 bases, and 5 bases stayed unmatched. Germline lookup yields CDR1 MNHEY and CDR2 SMNVEV (reference sequence). The CDR3 bases are TGTGCCAGCAGACCAGGGGGCAGGGAGACCCAGTACTTC. As protein: CASRPGGRETQYF.

The rearrangement links TRBV5-1 to TRBJ2-7; 11 bases are shared with TRBD2. This CDR3 region has 16 residues. The junction had 6 bases not matched to a gene; V was cut back by 4 bases and J by 0 bases. Germline V gene lookup returns CDR1 SGHRS and CDR2 YFSETQ. The CDR3 spells CASSAGLAETSYEQYF. DNA for the CDR3: TGCGCCAGCAGCGCGGGACTAGCGGAAACCTCCTACGAGCAGTACTTC.

V and J are TRBV27 and TRBJ1-5; 7 bases are shared with TRBD1. The CDR3 totals 12 residues. Germline values: CDR1 MNHEY, CDR2 SMNVEV (reference sequence). Trimming took 8 bases from V and 8 from J; bases not matched to a gene: 6. Written as DNA, the CDR3 is TGTGCCAGCGGGGACAGAATGGAGCCCCAGCATTTT. Its translation is CASGDRMEPQHF.

The V call is TRBV10-1, the J call TRBJ2-7; no clear D. Germline V gives CDR1 WNHNN, CDR2 SYGVQD (reference sequence). The V gene lost 4 bases and the J gene lost 6 bases, with 10 bases spanning the gap. The CDR3 has 12 residues. DNA for the CDR3: TGCGCCAGCAGTGGGCCCGCAGGCGAGCAGTACTTC. Encoded protein: CASSGPAGEQYF.

The chain employs TRBV27 and TRBJ2-1; D gene ambiguous. Germline V gene lookup returns CDR1 MNHEY and CDR2 SMNVEV (reference sequence). The CDR3 is 13 amino acids. Trimming pared 6 bases from V and 9 bases from J, leaving 15 bases between. This chain's CDR3 is CASSEGNVVEQFF. The CDR3 DNA sequence: TGTGCCAGCAGCGAAGGGAACGTTGTTGAGCAGTTCTTC.

CDR3 DNA sequence: TGTGCCAGCAGCCCTAGCTATAGCACAGATACGCAGTATTTT. Translation gives CASSPSYSTDTQYF. The chain recombines TRBV28 with TRBJ2-3; D possibly corresponds to TRBD2 (5 bases). The length of the CDR3 is 14 residues. Germline lookup yields CDR1 MDHEN and CDR2 SYDVKM. V lost 6 bases, J lost 0 bases, and 10 bases lay in between.

CDR3 protein: CATSREQSNQPQHF. CDR3 in DNA: TGTGCCACCAGCAGAGAACAAAGCAATCAGCCCCAGCATTTT. The chain couples TRBV15 to TRBJ1-5; D gene uncertain. V was shortened by 0 bases and J by 1 base, with 4 bases between the two germline ends. Germline loops: CDR1 LNHNV, CDR2 YYDKDF (reference sequence). The CDR3 has 14 amino acids.

The rearrangement links TRBV19 to TRBJ1-5; 9 positions match TRBD1. V dropped 7 bases and J dropped 3; count of bases not matched to a gene: 7. The CDR3 sequence is 15 residues long. Germline CDR1 LNHDA, CDR2 SQIVND (reference sequence). CDR3 loop: CASNPGQGTNQPQHF. The CDR3 bases are TGTGCCAGTAATCCGGGACAGGGAACCAATCAGCCCCAGCATTTT.

The rearrangement uses TRBV18 and TRBJ1-4; tentatively, D is TRBD1 (5 bases). The V end was cut by 1 base, the J end by 4 bases, with 10 bases between. Germline V gives CDR1 KGHSH, CDR2 LQKENI. The CDR3 length is 15 residues. CDR3 amino acids: CASSPQGSGNEKLFF. In DNA, the CDR3 is TGTGCCAGCTCACCACAGGGGAGCGGTAATGAAAAACTGTTTTTT.